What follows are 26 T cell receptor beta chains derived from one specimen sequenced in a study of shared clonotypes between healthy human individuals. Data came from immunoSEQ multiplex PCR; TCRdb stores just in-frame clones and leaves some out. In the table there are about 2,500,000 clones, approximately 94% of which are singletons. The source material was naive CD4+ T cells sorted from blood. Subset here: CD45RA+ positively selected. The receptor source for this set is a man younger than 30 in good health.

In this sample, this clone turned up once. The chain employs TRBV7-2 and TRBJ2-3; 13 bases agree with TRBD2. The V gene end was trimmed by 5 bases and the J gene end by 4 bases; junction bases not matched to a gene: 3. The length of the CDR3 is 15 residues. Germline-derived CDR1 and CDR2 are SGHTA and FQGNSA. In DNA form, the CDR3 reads TGTGCCAGCAGCGTGGGACTAGCGGGATCAGATACGCAGTATTTT. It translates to CASSVGLAGSDTQYF.

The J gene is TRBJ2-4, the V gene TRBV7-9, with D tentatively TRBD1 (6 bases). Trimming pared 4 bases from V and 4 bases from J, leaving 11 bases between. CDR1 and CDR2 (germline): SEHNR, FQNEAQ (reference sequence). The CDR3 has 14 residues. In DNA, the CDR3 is TGTGCCAGCAGCTCACAGGGATTAAAAAACATTCAGTACTTC. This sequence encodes CASSSQGLKNIQYF.

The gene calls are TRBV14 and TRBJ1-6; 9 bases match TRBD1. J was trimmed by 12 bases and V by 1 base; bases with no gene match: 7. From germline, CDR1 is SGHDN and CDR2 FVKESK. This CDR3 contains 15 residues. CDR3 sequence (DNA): TGTGCCAGCAGCCAAGGCGACAGGGGGGGCCGACCCCTCCACTTT. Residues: CASSQGDRGGRPLHF.

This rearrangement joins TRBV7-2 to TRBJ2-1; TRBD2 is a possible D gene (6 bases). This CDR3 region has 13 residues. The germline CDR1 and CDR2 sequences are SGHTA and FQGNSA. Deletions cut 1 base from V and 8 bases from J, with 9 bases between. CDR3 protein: CASSLGGVDEQFF. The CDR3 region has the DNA TGTGCCAGCAGCTTAGGCGGGGTAGATGAGCAGTTCTTC.

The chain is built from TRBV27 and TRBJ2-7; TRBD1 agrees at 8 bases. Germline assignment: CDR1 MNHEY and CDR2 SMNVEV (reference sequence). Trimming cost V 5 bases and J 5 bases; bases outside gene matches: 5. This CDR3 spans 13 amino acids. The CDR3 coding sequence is TGTGCCAGCAGTGAGGACAGGGATCACGAGCAGTACTTC. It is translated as CASSEDRDHEQYF.

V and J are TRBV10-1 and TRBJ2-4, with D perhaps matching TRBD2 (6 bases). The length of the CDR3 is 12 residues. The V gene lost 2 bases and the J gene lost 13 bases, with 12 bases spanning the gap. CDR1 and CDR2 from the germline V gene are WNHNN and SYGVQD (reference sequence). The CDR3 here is CASSEKAGKQYF. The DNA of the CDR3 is TGCGCCAGCAGTGAGAAGGCGGGAAAGCAGTACTTC.

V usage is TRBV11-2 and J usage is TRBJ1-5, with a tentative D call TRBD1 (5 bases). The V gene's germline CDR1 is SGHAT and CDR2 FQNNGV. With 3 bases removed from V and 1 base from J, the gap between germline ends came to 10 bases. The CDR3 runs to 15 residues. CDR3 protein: CASSFRGGSNQPQHF. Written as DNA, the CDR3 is TGTGCCAGCAGCTTTCGGGGGGGAAGCAATCAGCCCCAGCATTTT.

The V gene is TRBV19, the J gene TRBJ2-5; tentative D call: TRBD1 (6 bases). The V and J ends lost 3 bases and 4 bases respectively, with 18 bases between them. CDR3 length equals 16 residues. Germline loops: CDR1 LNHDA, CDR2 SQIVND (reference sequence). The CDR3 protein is CASSILWDKPGETQYF. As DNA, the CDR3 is TGTGCCAGTAGTATTCTGTGGGACAAACCTGGAGAGACCCAGTACTTC.

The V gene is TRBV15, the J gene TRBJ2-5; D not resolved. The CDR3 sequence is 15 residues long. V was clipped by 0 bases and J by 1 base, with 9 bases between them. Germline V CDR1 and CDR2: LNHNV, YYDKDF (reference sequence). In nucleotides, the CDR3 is TGTGCCACCAGCAGAGATCGCAGCCGCCAAGAGACCCAGTACTTC. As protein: CATSRDRSRQETQYF.

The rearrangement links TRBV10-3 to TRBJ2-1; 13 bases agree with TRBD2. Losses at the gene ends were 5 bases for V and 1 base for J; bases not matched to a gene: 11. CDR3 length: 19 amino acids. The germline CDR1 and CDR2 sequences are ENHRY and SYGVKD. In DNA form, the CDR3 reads TGTGCCATCAGTTTCATAGTCGGGACTAGCGGGAAATCCTACAATGAGCAGTTCTTC. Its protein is CAISFIVGTSGKSYNEQFF.

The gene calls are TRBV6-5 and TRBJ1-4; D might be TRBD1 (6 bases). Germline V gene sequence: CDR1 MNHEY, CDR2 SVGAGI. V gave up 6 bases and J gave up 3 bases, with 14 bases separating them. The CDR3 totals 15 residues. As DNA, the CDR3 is TGTGCCAGCAGAAAGGGGGACACGGCTAATGAAAAACTGTTTTTT. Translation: CASRKGDTANEKLFF.

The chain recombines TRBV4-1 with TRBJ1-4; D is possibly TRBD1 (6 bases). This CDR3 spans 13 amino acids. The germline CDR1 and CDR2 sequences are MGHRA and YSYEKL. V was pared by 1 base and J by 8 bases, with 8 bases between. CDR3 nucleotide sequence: TGCGCCAGCAGCCAAGCCCAGGGGGAAAAACTGTTTTTT. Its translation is CASSQAQGEKLFF.

CDR3 in DNA: TGTGCCAGCACCGTCCGGGGGCTAAATTCACCCCTCCACTTT. Its protein is CASTVRGLNSPLHF. The J gene is TRBJ1-6, the V gene TRBV5-4; tentative D call: TRBD1 (6 bases). The CDR3 covers 14 residues. Trimming removed 6 bases from V and 7 bases from J, with 14 bases in between. Germline V gene lookup returns CDR1 SGHNT and CDR2 YYREEE (reference sequence). Supplemented by reference TRBV5-4 and TRBJ1-6, the full variable domain reads ETGVTQSPTHLIKTRGQQVTLRCSSQSGHNTVSWYQQALGQGPQFIFQYYREEENGRGNFPPRFSGLQFPNYSSELNVNALELDDSALYLCASTVRGLNSPLHFGNGTRLTVT.

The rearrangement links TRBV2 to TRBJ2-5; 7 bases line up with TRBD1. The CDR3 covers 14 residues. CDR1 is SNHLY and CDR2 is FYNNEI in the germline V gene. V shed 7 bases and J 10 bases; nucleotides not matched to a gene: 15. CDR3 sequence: CASTQSGTEPIQYF. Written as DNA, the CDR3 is TGTGCCAGCACCCAGTCCGGGACAGAGCCGATCCAGTACTTC.

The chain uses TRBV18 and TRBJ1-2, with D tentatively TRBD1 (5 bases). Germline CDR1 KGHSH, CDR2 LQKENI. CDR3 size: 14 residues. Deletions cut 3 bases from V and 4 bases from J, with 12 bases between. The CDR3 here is CASSPSDSLYGYTF. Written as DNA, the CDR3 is TGTGCCAGCTCACCTTCCGACAGCCTCTATGGCTACACCTTC.

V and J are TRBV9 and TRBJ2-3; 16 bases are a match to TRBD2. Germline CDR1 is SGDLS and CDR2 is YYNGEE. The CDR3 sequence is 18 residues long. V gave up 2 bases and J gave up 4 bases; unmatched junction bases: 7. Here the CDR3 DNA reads TGTGCCAGCAGCGTCGGGACTAGCGGGAGGGTCTTCTCAGATACGCAGTATTTT. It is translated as CASSVGTSGRVFSDTQYF.

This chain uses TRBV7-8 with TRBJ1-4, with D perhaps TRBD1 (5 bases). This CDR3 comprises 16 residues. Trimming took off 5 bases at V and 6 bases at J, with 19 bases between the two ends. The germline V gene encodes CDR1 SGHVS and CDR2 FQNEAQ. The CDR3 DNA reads TGTGCCAGCAGCCGCTCGGTTGGGCAGGGTTATGAAAAACTGTTTTTT. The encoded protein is CASSRSVGQGYEKLFF.

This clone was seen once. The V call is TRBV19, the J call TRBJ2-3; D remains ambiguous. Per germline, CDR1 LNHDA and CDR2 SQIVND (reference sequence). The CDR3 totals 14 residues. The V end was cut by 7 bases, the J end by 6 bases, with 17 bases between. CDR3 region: CASNLGSFGDTQYF. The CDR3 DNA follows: TGTGCCAGTAACCTTGGGTCCTTCGGGGATACGCAGTATTTT.

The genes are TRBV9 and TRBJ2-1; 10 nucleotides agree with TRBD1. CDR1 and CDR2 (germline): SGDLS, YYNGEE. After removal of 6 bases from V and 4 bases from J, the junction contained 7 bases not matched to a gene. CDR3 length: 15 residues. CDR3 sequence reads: CASNPGGQGYNEQFF. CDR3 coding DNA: TGTGCCAGCAACCCGGGGGGACAGGGGTACAATGAGCAGTTCTTC.

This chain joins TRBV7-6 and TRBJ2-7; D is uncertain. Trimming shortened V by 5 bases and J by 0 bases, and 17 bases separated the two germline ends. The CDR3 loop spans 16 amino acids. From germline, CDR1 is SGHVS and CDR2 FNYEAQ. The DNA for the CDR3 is TGTGCCAGCAGCCAGGCTTCCGGATCGATCTCCTACGAGCAGTACTTC. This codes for CASSQASGSISYEQYF.

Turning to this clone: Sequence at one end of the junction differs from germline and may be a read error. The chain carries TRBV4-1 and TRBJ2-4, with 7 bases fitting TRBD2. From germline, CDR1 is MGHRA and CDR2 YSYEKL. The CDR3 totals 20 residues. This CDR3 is CASSQEPRHESRLAKNIQYF. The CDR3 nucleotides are TGCGCCAGCAGCCAAGAGCCGAGACACGAAAGCCGACTAGCCAAAAATATTCAGTACTTC.

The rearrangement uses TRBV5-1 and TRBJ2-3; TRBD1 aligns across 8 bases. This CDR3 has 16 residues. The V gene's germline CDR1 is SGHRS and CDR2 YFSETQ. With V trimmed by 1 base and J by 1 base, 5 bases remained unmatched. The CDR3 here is CASSLPGDRRTDTQYF. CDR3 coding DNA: TGCGCCAGCAGCTTGCCTGGGGACAGGCGCACAGATACGCAGTATTTT. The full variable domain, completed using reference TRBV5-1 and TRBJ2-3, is KAGVTQTPRYLIKTRGQQVTLSCSPISGHRSVSWYQQTPGQGLQFLFEYFSETQRNKGNFPGRFSGRQFSNSRSEMNVSTLELGDSALYLCASSLPGDRRTDTQYFGPGTRLTVL.

DNA of the CDR3: TGTGCCAGCAGTTTACTTCTATCAGGGACCGGGGAGCTGTTTTTT. Its protein product is CASSLLLSGTGELFF. The V and J genes are TRBV27 and TRBJ2-2, with D possibly being TRBD1 (5 bases). Germline V lookup: CDR1 MNHEY, CDR2 SMNVEV (reference sequence). V dropped 2 bases and J dropped 5 bases, with 12 bases sitting between them. CDR3 length equals 15 residues.

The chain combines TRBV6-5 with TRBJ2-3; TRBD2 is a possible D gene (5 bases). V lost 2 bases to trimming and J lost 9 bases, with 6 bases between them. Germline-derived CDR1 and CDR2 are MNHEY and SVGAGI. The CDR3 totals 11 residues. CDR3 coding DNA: TGTGCCAGCAGTTACGGGGAGACGCAGTATTTT. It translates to CASSYGETQYF.

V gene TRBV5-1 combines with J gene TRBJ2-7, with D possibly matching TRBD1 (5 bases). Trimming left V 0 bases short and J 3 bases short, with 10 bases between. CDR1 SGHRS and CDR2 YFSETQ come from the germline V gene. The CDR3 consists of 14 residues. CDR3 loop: CASSLVAGYYEQYF. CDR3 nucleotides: TGCGCCAGCAGCTTGGTTGCAGGGTACTACGAGCAGTACTTC.

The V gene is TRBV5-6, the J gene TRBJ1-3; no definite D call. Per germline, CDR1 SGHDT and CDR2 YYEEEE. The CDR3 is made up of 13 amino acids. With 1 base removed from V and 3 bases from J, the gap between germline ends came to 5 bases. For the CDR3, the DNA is TGTGCCAGCAGCTTGACGGTTGGAAACACCATATATTTT. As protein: CASSLTVGNTIYF.